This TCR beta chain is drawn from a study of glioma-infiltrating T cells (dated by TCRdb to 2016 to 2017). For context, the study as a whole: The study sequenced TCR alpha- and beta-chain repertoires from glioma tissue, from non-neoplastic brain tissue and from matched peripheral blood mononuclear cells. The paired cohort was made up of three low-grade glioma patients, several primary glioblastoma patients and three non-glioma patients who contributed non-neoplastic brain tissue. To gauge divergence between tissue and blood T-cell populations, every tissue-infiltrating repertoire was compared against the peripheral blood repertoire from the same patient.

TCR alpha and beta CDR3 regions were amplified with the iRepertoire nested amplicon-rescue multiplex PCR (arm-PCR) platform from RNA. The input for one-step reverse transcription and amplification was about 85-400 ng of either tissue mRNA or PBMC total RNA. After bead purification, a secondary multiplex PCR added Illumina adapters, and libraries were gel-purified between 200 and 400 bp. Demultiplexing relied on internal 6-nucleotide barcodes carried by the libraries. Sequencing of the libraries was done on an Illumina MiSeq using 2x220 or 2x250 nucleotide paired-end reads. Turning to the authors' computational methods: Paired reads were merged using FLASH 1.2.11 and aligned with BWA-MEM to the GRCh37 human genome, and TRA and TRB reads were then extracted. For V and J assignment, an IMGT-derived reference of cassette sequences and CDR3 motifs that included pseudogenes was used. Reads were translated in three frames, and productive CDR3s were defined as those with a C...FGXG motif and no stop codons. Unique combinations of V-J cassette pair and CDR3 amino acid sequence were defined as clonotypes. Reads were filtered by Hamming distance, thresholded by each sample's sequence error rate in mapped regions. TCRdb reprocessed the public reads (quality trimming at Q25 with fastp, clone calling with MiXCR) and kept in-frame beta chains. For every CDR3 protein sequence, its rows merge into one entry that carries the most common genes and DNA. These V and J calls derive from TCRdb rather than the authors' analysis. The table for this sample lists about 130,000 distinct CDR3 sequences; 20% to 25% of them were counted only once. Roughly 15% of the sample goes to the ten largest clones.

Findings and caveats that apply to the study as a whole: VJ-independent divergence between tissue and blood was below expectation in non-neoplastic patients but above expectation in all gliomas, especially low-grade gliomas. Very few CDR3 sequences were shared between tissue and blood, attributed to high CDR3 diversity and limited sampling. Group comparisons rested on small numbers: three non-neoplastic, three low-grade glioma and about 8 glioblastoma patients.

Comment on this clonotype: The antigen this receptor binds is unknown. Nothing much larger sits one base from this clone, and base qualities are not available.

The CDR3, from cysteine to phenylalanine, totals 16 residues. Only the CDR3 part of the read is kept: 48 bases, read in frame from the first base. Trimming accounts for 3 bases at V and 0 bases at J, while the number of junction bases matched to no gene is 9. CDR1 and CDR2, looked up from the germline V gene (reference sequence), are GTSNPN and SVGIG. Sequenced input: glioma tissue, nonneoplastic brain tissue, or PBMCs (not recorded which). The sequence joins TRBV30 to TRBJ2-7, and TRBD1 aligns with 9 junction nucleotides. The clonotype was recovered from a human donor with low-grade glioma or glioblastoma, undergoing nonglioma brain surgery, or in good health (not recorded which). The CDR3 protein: CAWRIPGQGSSYEQYF. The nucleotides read TGTGCCTGGAGGATACCGGGACAGGGAAGCTCCTACGAGCAGTACTTC.